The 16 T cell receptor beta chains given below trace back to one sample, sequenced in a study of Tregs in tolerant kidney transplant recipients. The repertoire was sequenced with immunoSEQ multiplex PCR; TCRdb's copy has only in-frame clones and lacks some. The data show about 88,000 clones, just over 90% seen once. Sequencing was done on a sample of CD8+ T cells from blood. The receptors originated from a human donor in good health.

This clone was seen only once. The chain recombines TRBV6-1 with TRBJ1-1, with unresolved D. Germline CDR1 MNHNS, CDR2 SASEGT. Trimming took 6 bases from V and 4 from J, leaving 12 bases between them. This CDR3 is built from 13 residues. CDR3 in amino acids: CASRDYLGTEAFF. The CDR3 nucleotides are TGTGCCAGCAGGGACTATTTGGGCACTGAAGCTTTCTTT.

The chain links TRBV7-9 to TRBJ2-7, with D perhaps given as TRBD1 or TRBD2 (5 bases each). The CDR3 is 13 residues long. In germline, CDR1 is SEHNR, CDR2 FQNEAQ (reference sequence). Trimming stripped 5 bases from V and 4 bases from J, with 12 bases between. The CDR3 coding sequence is TGTGCCAGCAGCCCCAGGGACGAGTACGAGCAGTACTTC. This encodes CASSPRDEYEQYF.

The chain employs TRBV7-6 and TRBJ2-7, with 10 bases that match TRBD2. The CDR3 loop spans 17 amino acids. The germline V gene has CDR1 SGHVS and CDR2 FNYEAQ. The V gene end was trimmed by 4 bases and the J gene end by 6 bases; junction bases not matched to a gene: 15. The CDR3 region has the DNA TGTGCCAGCAGCTCGCTAGCGGGAGACATAACAGTGGGCGAGCAGTACTTC. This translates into CASSSLAGDITVGEQYF.

In DNA, the CDR3 is TGTGCCAGTCTGACAGGCCCCATGAACACTGAAGCTTTCTTT. As protein: CASLTGPMNTEAFF. The chain joins TRBV19 to TRBJ1-1, with D maybe TRBD1 (6 bases). Germline CDR1 LNHDA, CDR2 SQIVND (reference sequence). This CDR3 contains 14 residues. V shed 8 bases and J shed 0 bases, with 13 bases lying between them. The complete variable domain, with remaining parts taken from reference TRBV19 and TRBJ1-1, reads DGGITQSPKYLFRKEGQNVTLSCEQNLNHDAMYWYRQDPGQGLRLIYYSQIVNDFQKGDIAEGYSVSREKKESFPLTVTSAQKNPTAFYLCASLTGPMNTEAFFGQGTRLTVV.

CDR3 protein: CASSYRGSNQPQHF. As DNA, the CDR3 is TGTGCCAGCAGTTACCGGGGGAGCAATCAGCCCCAGCATTTT. The rearrangement uses TRBV6-5 and TRBJ1-5; possible D gene TRBD1, 5 bases. Germline assignment: CDR1 MNHEY and CDR2 SVGAGI. The CDR3 length is 14 residues. Trimming took off 2 bases at V and 1 base at J, with 6 bases between the two ends.

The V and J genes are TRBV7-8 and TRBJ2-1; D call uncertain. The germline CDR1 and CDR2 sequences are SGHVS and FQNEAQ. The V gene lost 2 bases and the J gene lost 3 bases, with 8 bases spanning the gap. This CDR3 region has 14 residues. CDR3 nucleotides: TGTGCCAGCAGCTTAAGGAACTACTACAATGAGCAGTTCTTC. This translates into CASSLRNYYNEQFF.

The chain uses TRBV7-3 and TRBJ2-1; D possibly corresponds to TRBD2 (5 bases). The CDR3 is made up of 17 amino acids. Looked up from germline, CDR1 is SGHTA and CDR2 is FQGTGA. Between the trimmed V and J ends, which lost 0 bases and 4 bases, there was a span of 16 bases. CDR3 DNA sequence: TGTGCCAGCAGCTTAACTGGACCGGGGTCGATTTACAATGAGCAGTTCTTC. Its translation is CASSLTGPGSIYNEQFF.

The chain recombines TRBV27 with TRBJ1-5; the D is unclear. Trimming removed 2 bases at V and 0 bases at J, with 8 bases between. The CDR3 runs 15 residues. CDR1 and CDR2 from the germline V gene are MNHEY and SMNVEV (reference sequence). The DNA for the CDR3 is TGTGCCAGCAGTTTACGGGGTTATAGCAATCAGCCCCAGCATTTT. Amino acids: CASSLRGYSNQPQHF.

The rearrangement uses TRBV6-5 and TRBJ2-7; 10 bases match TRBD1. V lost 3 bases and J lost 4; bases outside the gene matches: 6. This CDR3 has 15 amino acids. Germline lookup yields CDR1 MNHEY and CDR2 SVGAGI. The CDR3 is CASSYSGTGEYEQYF. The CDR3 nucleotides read TGTGCCAGCAGTTATTCCGGGACAGGGGAATACGAGCAGTACTTC.

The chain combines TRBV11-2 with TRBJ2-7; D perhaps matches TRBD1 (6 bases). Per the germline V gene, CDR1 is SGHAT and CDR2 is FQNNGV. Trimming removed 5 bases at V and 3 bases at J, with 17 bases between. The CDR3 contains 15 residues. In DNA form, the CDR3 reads TGTGCCAGCAGCCGAGGGTCAGGGGCACTCTACGAGCAGTACTTC. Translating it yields CASSRGSGALYEQYF.

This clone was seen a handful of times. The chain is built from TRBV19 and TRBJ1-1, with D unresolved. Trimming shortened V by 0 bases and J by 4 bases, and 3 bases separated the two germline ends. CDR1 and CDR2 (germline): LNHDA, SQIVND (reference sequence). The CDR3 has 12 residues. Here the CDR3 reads CASSIEGTEAFF. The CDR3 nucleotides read TGTGCCAGTAGTATAGAGGGCACTGAAGCTTTCTTT. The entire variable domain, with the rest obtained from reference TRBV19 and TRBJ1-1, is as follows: DGGITQSPKYLFRKEGQNVTLSCEQNLNHDAMYWYRQDPGQGLRLIYYSQIVNDFQKGDIAEGYSVSREKKESFPLTVTSAQKNPTAFYLCASSIEGTEAFFGQGTRLTVV.

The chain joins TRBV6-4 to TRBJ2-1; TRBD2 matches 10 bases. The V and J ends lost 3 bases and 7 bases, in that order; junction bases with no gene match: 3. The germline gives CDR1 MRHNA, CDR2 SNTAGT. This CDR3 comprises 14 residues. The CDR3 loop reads CASSEDSGGNEQFF. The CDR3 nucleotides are TGTGCCAGCAGTGAGGATAGCGGGGGGAATGAGCAGTTCTTC.

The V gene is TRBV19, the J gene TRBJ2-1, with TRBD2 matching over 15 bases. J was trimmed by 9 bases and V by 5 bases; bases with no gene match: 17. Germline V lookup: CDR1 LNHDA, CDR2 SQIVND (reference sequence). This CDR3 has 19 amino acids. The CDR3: CASSPRTETGTSGRFEQFF. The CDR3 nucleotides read TGTGCCAGTAGTCCCAGGACAGAGACCGGGACTAGCGGGAGGTTTGAGCAGTTCTTC.

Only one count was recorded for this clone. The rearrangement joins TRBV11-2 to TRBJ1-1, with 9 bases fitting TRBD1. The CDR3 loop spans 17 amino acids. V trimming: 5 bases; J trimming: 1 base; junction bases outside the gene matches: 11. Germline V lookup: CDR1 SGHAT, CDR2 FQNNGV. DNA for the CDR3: TGTGCCAGCAGCCTAAAATGGGGGACAGGGCCGAACACTGAAGCTTTCTTT. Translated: CASSLKWGTGPNTEAFF.

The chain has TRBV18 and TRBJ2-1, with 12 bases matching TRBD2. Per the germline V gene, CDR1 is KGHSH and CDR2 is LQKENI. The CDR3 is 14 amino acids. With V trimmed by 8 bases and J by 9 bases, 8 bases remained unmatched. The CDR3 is CASRTTSGGIEQFF. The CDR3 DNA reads TGTGCCAGCCGGACGACTAGCGGGGGTATTGAGCAGTTCTTC.

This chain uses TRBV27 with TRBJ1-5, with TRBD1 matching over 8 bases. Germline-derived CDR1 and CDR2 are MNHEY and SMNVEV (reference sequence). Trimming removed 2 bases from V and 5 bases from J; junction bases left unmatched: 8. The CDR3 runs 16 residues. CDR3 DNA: TGTGCCAGCAGTTTAGGACAGGGAACGGCTTATCAGCCCCAGCATTTT. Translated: CASSLGQGTAYQPQHF.